This TCR beta chain was sequenced in a study of early T cells in non-severe SARS-CoV-2 infection. The germline gives CDR1 ENHRY, CDR2 SYGVKD. V lost 2 bases and J 0 bases, leaving 12 bases between the germline ends. The CDR3 sequence is 16 residues long. Molecules of cDNA were individually given unique molecular identifiers that were attached to them. Using its own MiXCR run on the 5' RACE reads, TCRdb lists one record per CDR3 protein. The repertoire holds over 85,000 distinct CDR3 sequences, with 10% to 15% as singletons. This clonotype was counted only a few times. Its cognate antigen is unknown. Findings and limits, study-wide: Matching with VDJdb favored anti-spike CD8 responses (missing private and CD4 specificities).

This clonotype was obtained from an adult who was a healthcare worker with PCR-confirmed SARS-CoV-2 infection or an uninfected control (not recorded which). The chain employs TRBV10-3 and TRBJ2-3; D is unclear. The sample comprised whole blood. CDR3 region: CAISEGNGKSTDTQYF. The CDR3 region has the DNA TGTGCCATCAGTGAGGGGAACGGAAAGAGCACAGATACGCAGTATTTT.